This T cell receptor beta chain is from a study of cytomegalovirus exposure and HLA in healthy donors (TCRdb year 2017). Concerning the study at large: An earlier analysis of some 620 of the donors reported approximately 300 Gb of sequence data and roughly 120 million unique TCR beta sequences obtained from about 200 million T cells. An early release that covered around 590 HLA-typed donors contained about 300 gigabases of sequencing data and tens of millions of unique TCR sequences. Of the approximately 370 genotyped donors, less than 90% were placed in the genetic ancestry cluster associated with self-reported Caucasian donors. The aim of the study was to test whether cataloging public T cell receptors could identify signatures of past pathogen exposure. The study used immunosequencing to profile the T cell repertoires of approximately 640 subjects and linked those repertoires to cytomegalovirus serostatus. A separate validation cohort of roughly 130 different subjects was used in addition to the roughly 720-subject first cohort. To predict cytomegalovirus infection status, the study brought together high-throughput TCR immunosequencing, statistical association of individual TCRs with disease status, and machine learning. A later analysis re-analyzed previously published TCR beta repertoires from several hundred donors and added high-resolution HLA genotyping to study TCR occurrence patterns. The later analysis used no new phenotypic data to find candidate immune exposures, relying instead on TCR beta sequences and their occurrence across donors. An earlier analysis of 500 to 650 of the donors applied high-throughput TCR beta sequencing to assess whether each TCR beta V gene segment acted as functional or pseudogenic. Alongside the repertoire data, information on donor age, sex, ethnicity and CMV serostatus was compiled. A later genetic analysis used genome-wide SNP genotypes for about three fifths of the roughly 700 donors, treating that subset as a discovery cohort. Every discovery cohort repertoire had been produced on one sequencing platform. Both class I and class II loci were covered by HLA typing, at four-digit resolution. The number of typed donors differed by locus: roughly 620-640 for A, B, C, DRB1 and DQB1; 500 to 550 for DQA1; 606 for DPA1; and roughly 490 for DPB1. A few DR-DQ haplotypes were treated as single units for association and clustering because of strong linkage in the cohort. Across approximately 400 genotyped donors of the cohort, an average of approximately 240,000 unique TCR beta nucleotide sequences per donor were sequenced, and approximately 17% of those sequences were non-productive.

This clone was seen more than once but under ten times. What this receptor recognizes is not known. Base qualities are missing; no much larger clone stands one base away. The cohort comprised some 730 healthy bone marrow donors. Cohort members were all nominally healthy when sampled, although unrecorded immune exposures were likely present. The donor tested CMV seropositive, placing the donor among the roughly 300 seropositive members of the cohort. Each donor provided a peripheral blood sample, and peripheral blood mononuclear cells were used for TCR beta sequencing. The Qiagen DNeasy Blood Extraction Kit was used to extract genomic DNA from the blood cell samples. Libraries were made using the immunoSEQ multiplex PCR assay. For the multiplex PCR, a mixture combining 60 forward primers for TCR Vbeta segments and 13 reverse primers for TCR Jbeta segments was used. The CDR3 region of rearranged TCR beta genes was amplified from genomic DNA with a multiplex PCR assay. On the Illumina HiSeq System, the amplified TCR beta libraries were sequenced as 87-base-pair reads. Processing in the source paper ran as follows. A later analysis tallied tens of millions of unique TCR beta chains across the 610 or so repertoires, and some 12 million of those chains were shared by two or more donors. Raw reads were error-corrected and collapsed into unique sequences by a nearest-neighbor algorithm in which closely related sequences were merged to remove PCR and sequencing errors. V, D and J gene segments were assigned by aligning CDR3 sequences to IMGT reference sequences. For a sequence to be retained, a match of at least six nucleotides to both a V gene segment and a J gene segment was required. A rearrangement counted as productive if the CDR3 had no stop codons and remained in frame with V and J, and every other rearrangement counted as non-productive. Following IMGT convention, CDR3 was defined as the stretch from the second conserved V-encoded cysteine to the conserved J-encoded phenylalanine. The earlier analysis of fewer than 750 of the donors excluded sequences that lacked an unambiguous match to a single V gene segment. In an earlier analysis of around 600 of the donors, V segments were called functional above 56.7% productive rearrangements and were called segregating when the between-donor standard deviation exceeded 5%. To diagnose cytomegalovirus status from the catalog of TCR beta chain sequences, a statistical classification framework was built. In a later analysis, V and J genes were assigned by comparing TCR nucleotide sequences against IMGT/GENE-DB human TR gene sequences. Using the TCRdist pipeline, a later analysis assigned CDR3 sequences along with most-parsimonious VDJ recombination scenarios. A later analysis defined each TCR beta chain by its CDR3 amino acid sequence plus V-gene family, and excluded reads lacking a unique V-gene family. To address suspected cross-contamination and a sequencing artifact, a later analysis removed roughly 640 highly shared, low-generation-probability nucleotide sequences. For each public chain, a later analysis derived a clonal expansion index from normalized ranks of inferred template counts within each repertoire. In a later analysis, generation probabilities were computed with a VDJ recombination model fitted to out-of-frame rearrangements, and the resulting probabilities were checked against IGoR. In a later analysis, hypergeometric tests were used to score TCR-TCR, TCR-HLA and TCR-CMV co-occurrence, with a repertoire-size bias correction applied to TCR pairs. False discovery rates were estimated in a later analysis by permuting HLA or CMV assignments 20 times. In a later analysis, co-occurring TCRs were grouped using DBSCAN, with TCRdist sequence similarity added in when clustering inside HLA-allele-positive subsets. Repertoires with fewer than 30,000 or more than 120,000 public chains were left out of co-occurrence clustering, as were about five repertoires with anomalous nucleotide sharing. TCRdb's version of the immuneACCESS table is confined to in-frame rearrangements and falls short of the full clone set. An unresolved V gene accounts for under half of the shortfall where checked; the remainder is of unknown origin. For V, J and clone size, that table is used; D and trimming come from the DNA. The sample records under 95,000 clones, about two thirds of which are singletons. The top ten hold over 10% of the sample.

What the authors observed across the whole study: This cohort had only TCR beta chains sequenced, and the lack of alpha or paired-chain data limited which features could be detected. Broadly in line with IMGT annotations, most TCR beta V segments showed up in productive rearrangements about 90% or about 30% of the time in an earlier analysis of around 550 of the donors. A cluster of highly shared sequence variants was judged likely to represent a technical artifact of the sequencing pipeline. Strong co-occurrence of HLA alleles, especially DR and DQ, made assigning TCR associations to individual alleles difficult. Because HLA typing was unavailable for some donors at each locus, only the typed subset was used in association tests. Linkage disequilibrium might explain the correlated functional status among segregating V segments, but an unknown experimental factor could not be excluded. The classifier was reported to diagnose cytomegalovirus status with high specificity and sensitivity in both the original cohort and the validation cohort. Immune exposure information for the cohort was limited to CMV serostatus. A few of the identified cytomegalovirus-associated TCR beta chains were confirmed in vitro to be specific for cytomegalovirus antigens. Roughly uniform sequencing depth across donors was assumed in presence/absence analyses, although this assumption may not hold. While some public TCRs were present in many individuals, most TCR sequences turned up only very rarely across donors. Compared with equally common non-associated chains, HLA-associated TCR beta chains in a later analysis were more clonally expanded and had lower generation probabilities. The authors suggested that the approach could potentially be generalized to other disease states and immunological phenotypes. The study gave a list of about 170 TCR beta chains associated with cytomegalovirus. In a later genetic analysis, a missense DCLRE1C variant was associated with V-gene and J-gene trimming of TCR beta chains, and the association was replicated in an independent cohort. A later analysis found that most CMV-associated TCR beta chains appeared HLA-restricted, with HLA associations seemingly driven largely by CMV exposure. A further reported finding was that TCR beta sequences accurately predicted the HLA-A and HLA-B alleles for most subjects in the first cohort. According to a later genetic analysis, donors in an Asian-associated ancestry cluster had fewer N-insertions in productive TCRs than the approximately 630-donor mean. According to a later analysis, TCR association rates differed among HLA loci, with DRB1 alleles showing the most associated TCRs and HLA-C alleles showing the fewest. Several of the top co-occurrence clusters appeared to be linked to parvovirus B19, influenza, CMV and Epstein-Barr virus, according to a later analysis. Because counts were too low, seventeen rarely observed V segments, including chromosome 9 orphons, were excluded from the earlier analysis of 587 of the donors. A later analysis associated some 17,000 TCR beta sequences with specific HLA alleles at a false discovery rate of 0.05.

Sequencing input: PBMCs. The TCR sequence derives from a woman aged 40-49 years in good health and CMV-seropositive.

The CDR3 protein is CASSQGQGGVQPQHF. The DNA sequence follows: TGCGCCAGCAGCCAAGGACAGGGGGGGGTTCAGCCCCAGCATTTT. The chain is assembled from TRBV4-1 and TRBJ1-5, with 9 central nucleotides matching TRBD1. Inclusive of the bounding cysteine and phenylalanine, the CDR3 is 15 residues long. The read is trimmed to its CDR3 DNA, 45 bases read in frame from base 1. The germline V end is reduced by 1 base and the J end by 6 bases; junction bases left unmatched: 4. The germline V gene sets CDR1 to MGHRA and CDR2 to YSYEKL.